This TCR beta chain was profiled in a study of beta chain features in type 1 diabetes. Study results and caveats: Patients showed naive, central memory and Treg TCRB repertoires that appeared more similar than those of healthy donors. In all four CD4+ subsets, TCRB CDR3 length was significantly, moderately reduced in type 1 diabetes.

The table lists this clone with a few counts. Its antigen is undetermined. Expressed TCRB transcripts were sequenced because the entire RNA isolate underwent reverse transcription. Assay used: immunoSEQ multiplex PCR; TCRdb lists only in-frame clones, some missing. Among 600,000 to 700,000 clones, 12% were seen once, and the ten largest hold 0.09% to 0.15%. Per the germline V gene, CDR1 is MDHEN and CDR2 is SYDVKM. The J segment lost 8 bases and the V segment lost 3 bases, leaving 7 bases of the junction unmatched. The CDR3 has 14 residues. The specimen sequenced was naive CD4+ T cells from blood. This TCR came from a man aged 30-40 years with type 1 diabetes. The chain combines TRBV28 with TRBJ2-4; 7 bases are shared with TRBD1. CDR3 bases: TGTGCCAGCAGTTTGGCAGGGGGAGCGGACATTCAGTACTTC. Amino acids: CASSLAGGADIQYF.